The 27 T cell receptor beta chains given below trace back to one sample, sequenced in a study of early T cells in non-severe SARS-CoV-2 infection (dated by TCRdb to about 2021). The protocol used for the library was 5' RACE. Sequenced on a NextSeq 500. TCRdb applied fastp at Q25 and MiXCR to the public reads, then kept only in-frame beta chains. Identical CDR3 proteins give one entry, which carries the most common genes and DNA. The sample data list 57,000 or so distinct CDR3 sequences, and roughly 5.9% of these were observed just once. Under 8% of the sample belongs to the ten largest clones. The sample comprised whole blood. These receptors were obtained from an adult who was a healthcare worker with PCR-confirmed SARS-CoV-2 infection or an uninfected control (not recorded which).

At least ten counts were recorded for this clonotype. J is TRBJ2-3 and V is TRBV7-9; D not resolved. Germline assignment: CDR1 SEHNR and CDR2 FQNEAQ (reference sequence). The CDR3 loop spans 13 amino acids. V was cut by 1 base and J by 9 bases, with 11 bases left in between. The DNA of the CDR3 is TGTGCCAGCAGCTTAGTGGACGTTGCCACGCAGTATTTT. This translates into CASSLVDVATQYF.

This clonotype was recorded at least ten times. The V call is TRBV7-3, the J call TRBJ1-5, with D unresolved. This CDR3 spans 14 amino acids. Per germline, CDR1 SGHTA and CDR2 FQGTGA. Trimming removed 2 bases at V and 3 bases at J, with 8 bases between. The CDR3 loop reads CASSLSRFNQPQHF. The CDR3 DNA is TGTGCCAGCAGCTTATCACGGTTCAATCAGCCCCAGCATTTT.

In DNA, the CDR3 is TGCAGTGCTATTAGCGGGGGAGCCAAAAACATTCAGTACTTC. It codes for CSAISGGAKNIQYF. V gene TRBV20-1 combines with J gene TRBJ2-4, with 9 bases lining up with TRBD2. Germline trimming cut 4 bases from V and 0 bases from J; bases unmatched to any gene: 1. Germline values: CDR1 DFQATT, CDR2 SNEGSKA (reference sequence). The length of the CDR3 is 14 residues.

This chain joins TRBV10-3 and TRBJ2-2; D possibly corresponds to TRBD1 (5 bases). Between the trimmed V and J ends, which lost 2 bases and 3 bases, there was a span of 10 bases. Germline assignment: CDR1 ENHRY and CDR2 SYGVKD. The CDR3 length is 15 residues. CDR3 sequence: CAISEGAVDTGELFF. CDR3 DNA: TGTGCCATCAGTGAGGGGGCGGTCGACACCGGGGAGCTGTTTTTT.

The table lists this clonotype with a few counts. V usage is TRBV20-1 and J usage is TRBJ1-5, with D tentatively TRBD1 (5 bases). V was pared by 5 bases and J by 4 bases, with 12 bases between. Germline V lookup: CDR1 DFQATT, CDR2 SNEGSKA (reference sequence). The CDR3 spans 13 residues. DNA for the CDR3: TGCAGTGCTGGCCAAGGGGCAAATCAGCCCCAGCATTTT. Protein sequence: CSAGQGANQPQHF.

This clonotype has at least ten counts. V gene TRBV7-8 combines with J gene TRBJ2-3, with D perhaps TRBD2 (6 bases). V lost 1 base and J 0 bases, leaving 17 bases between the germline ends. Germline CDR1 reads SGHVS; CDR2 reads FQNEAQ. The CDR3 runs to 18 residues. This chain's CDR3 is CASSLEARWGVSTDTQYF. The CDR3 DNA reads TGTGCCAGCAGCTTAGAGGCCAGGTGGGGGGTGAGCACAGATACGCAGTATTTT.

This clonotype was detected ten times or more. The chain has TRBV6-2 or TRBV6-3 and TRBJ1-1; D is possibly TRBD1 (5 bases). The CDR3 is made up of 14 amino acids. V lost 4 bases to trimming and J lost 3 bases, with 12 bases between them. From germline, CDR1 is MNHEY and CDR2 SVGEGT. This CDR3 reads CASSWQGRDTEAFF. For the CDR3, the DNA is TGTGCCAGCAGTTGGCAGGGAAGAGACACTGAAGCTTTCTTT.

This clonotype has a count of ten or more. The chain employs TRBV12-3 or TRBV12-4 and TRBJ1-6; D remains ambiguous. V dropped 1 base and J dropped 14 bases, with 9 bases sitting between them. This CDR3 contains 12 residues. CDR3 amino acids: CASSLGTLTLHF. CDR3 nucleotide sequence: TGTGCCAGCAGTTTAGGGACGCTCACCCTCCACTTT.

This clonotype was observed many times. This rearrangement joins TRBV4-1 to TRBJ2-5; D is ambiguous. Germline lookup yields CDR1 MGHRA and CDR2 YSYEKL. CDR3 length: 13 residues. V lost 4 bases and J lost 1, with 7 bases in between. The CDR3 DNA reads TGCGCCAGCAGCCGGGCAGTCCAAGAGACCCAGTACTTC. Amino acid sequence: CASSRAVQETQYF.

This clonotype was picked up a small number of times. The chain employs TRBV20-1 and TRBJ1-6; D is possibly TRBD1 (5 bases). Between the trimmed V and J ends, which lost 6 bases and 14 bases, there was a span of 17 bases. This CDR3 region has 12 residues. Germline CDR1 DFQATT, CDR2 SNEGSKA (reference sequence). DNA of the CDR3: TGCAGTGCCTTGGGGCGAGGGGAAACCCTCCACTTT. Residues: CSALGRGETLHF.

In its sample, this clonotype was seen many times. This chain uses TRBV24-1 with TRBJ2-7; D is possibly TRBD1 or TRBD2 (5 bases each). The CDR3 is 13 amino acids. The ends were cut back, 0 bases at V and 6 bases at J, with 8 bases in the middle. Germline CDR1 is KGHDR and CDR2 is SFDVKD. The CDR3 spells CATSDLSGAEQYF. The CDR3 DNA follows: TGTGCCACCAGTGATTTGTCCGGGGCCGAGCAGTACTTC.

This rearrangement joins TRBV7-9 to TRBJ2-7, with D perhaps matching TRBD2 (6 bases). Germline V gene lookup returns CDR1 SEHNR and CDR2 FQNEAQ (reference sequence). V lost 7 bases and J lost 6, with 13 bases in between. This CDR3 comprises 12 residues. CDR3 nucleotide sequence: TGTGCCAGCACCCCGGGGGTCGCCGAGCAGTACTTC. Its protein is CASTPGVAEQYF.

This clonotype was found many times. The chain is built from TRBV20-1 and TRBJ2-1; D might be TRBD2 (5 bases). This CDR3 has 14 residues. The V gene lost 0 bases and the J gene lost 9 bases, with 15 bases spanning the gap. Germline CDR1 DFQATT, CDR2 SNEGSKA (reference sequence). The CDR3 here is CSARDPLEAVEQFF. The CDR3 coding sequence is TGCAGTGCTAGAGATCCACTAGAGGCTGTTGAGCAGTTCTTC.

This clonotype was observed many times. The V call is TRBV4-1, the J call TRBJ2-1; 13 bases are shared with TRBD2. CDR3 length: 18 amino acids. Trimming took 5 bases from V and 7 from J; bases not matched to a gene: 14. From germline, CDR1 is MGHRA and CDR2 YSYEKL. The DNA of the CDR3 is TGCGCCAGCAGCTTAGGACTAGCGGGAGAGCTGTTGTTGAATGAGCAGTTCTTC. Translation: CASSLGLAGELLLNEQFF.

This clonotype was seen more than once but under ten times. The chain joins TRBV7-6 to TRBJ1-1; the D gene is possibly TRBD1 (5 bases). Trimming took 3 bases from V and 2 from J, leaving 7 bases between them. CDR1 is SGHVS and CDR2 is FNYEAQ in the germline V gene. The CDR3 totals 13 residues. CDR3 bases: TGTGCCAGCAGCTTTGGGGGAAACACTGAAGCTTTCTTT. Translating it yields CASSFGGNTEAFF.

This clonotype was observed a handful of times. The V call is TRBV7-9, the J call TRBJ1-1, with unresolved D. Trimming removed 2 bases at V and 0 bases at J, with 1 base between. This CDR3 is 12 amino acids long. Germline V gene lookup returns CDR1 SEHNR and CDR2 FQNEAQ (reference sequence). The CDR3 here is CASSLMNTEAFF. For the CDR3, the DNA is TGTGCCAGCAGCTTAATGAACACTGAAGCTTTCTTT.

This clonotype was counted many times. V and J are TRBV12-3 or TRBV12-4 and TRBJ2-1; 10 bases agree with TRBD2. The CDR3 spans 15 residues. The junction had 9 bases not matched to a gene; V was cut back by 5 bases and J by 8 bases. For the CDR3, the DNA is TGTGCCAGCAGTCCAGAGCGGGAGGGCCGAGATGAGCAGTTCTTC. Amino acid sequence: CASSPEREGRDEQFF.

This clonotype was counted only a few times. V and J are TRBV4-1 and TRBJ1-4; 10 bases align to TRBD1. J was trimmed by 8 bases and V by 2 bases; bases with no gene match: 11. This CDR3 has 17 residues. Germline CDR1 and CDR2: MGHRA and YSYEKL. The CDR3, as DNA: TGCGCCAGCAGCCAATTCTTCACCGGGACAGGGGTAGAAAAACTGTTTTTT. Translation gives CASSQFFTGTGVEKLFF.

The chain links TRBV19 to TRBJ2-1, with D tentatively TRBD1 (6 bases). Trimming pared 10 bases from V and 4 bases from J, leaving 17 bases between. The germline gives CDR1 LNHDA, CDR2 SQIVND (reference sequence). This CDR3 spans 14 amino acids. CDR3 amino acids: CATTPGTHYNEQFF. The CDR3 coding sequence is TGTGCCACCACTCCCGGGACACATTACAATGAGCAGTTCTTC.

This clonotype showed up just a few times. The chain has TRBV12-3 or TRBV12-4 and TRBJ1-6; TRBD1 matches at 8 bases. The V gene end was trimmed by 3 bases and the J gene end by 10 bases; junction bases not matched to a gene: 8. The length of the CDR3 is 15 residues. CDR3 DNA sequence: TGTGCCAGCAGTTTGTCCCAGGGGGCTAAGTCACCCCTCCACTTT. Protein product: CASSLSQGAKSPLHF.

This clonotype has a count of ten or more. The chain couples TRBV5-6 to TRBJ2-5; no reliable D call. Germline CDR1 is SGHDT and CDR2 is YYEEEE. With 5 bases removed from V and 5 bases from J, the gap between germline ends came to 13 bases. The CDR3 is 13 residues long. The CDR3 DNA sequence: TGTGCCAGCAGACCCACGGCACGGGAGACCCAGTACTTC. It codes for CASRPTARETQYF.

The table lists this clonotype with many counts. The J gene is TRBJ2-2, the V gene TRBV12-3 or TRBV12-4; 9 bases agree with TRBD2. The V gene end was trimmed by 5 bases and the J gene end by 2 bases; junction bases not matched to a gene: 6. The CDR3 sequence is 16 residues long. This chain's CDR3 is CASSRGGGVNTGELFF. The CDR3 DNA reads as TGTGCCAGCAGTCGCGGGGGGGGCGTCAACACCGGGGAGCTGTTTTTT.

At least ten counts were recorded for this clonotype. V and J are TRBV5-6 and TRBJ2-7; tentative D call: TRBD2 (5 bases). The CDR3 runs to 14 residues. Germline lookup yields CDR1 SGHDT and CDR2 YYEEEE. V shed 0 bases and J shed 4 bases, with 11 bases lying between them. The CDR3 loop is CASSLGQIAYEQYF. The DNA for the CDR3 is TGTGCCAGCAGCTTGGGGCAGATAGCGTACGAGCAGTACTTC.

The chain combines TRBV7-3 with TRBJ2-1; D not resolved. The V gene lost 4 bases and the J gene lost 5 bases, with 6 bases spanning the gap. The CDR3 length is 12 residues. In germline, CDR1 is SGHTA, CDR2 FQGTGA. CDR3 in amino acids: CASSSVDNEQFF. The CDR3 region has the DNA TGTGCCAGCAGCTCAGTCGACAATGAGCAGTTCTTC. Looking up the rest from reference TRBV7-3 and TRBJ2-1 gives the full variable domain: GAGVSQTPSNKVTEKGKYVELRCDPISGHTALYWYRQSLGQGPEFLIYFQGTGAADDSGLPNDRFFAVRPEGSVSTLKIQRTERGDSAVYLCASSSVDNEQFFGPGTRLTVL.

This clonotype has at least ten counts. The chain carries TRBV9 and TRBJ1-6; D is possibly TRBD1 (6 bases). The ends were cut back, 3 bases at V and 7 bases at J, with 17 bases in the middle. CDR3 length: 16 amino acids. Germline assignment: CDR1 SGDLS and CDR2 YYNGEE. For the CDR3, the DNA is TGTGCCAGCAGCGGAGGGACAAGGGGCACGAATTCACCCCTCCACTTT. This encodes CASSGGTRGTNSPLHF.

The genes are TRBV5-1 and TRBJ2-1; 10 nucleotides match TRBD2. The V and J ends lost 0 bases and 0 bases, in that order; junction bases with no gene match: 9. Germline lookup yields CDR1 SGHRS and CDR2 YFSETQ. The CDR3 runs to 19 residues. This CDR3 is CASSLDGLAEFLSYNEQFF. CDR3 DNA sequence: TGCGCCAGCAGCTTGGATGGACTAGCGGAATTTCTCTCCTACAATGAGCAGTTCTTC.

The J gene is TRBJ1-2, the V gene TRBV20-1, with a possible D match to TRBD1 (5 bases). V was shortened by 0 bases and J by 4 bases, with 9 bases between the two germline ends. In germline, CDR1 is DFQATT, CDR2 SNEGSKA (reference sequence). There are 13 residues in the CDR3. For the CDR3, the DNA is TGCAGTGCTAGAGATTTGACAGCCTATGGCTACACCTTC. Translating it yields CSARDLTAYGYTF.